Shown below are 18 T cell receptor beta chains from a single sample sequenced in a study of T cells after yellow fever vaccination. TCRdb redid the calling of the 5' RACE reads with MiXCR, one entry per CDR3 protein. The table lists about 360,000 distinct CDR3 sequences, roughly 6.1% of them singletons, with over 14% in the top ten. Sequences were derived from PBMCs, sampled 5 days after the yellow fever booster vaccination. The source is a man aged 25 to 40 who received the YFV17D yellow fever vaccine.

In its sample, this clonotype was seen many times. The V call is TRBV5-1, the J call TRBJ2-4; no reliable D call. This CDR3 comprises 14 residues. V shed 0 bases and J shed 0 bases, with 4 bases lying between them. Germline CDR1 and CDR2: SGHRS and YFSETQ. The CDR3 DNA reads as TGCGCCAGCAGCTTGGAGCAAGCCAAAAACATTCAGTACTTC. This gives the protein CASSLEQAKNIQYF. The full variable domain, with the rest looked up from reference TRBV5-1 and TRBJ2-4, is KAGVTQTPRYLIKTRGQQVTLSCSPISGHRSVSWYQQTPGQGLQFLFEYFSETQRNKGNFPGRFSGRQFSNSRSEMNVSTLELGDSALYLCASSLEQAKNIQYFGAGTRLSVL.

There are a few counts of this clonotype. V usage is TRBV20-1 and J usage is TRBJ2-1; 7 bases line up with TRBD2. This CDR3 region has 16 residues. The V segment lost 3 bases and the J segment 2 bases; nucleotides outside the gene matches: 10. Germline loops: CDR1 DFQATT, CDR2 SNEGSKA (reference sequence). CDR3: CSASASREGPYNEQFF. The CDR3 DNA reads as TGCAGTGCTAGCGCCTCCAGGGAGGGCCCCTACAATGAGCAGTTCTTC.

This clonotype was observed a few times. This chain connects TRBV25-1 to TRBJ2-7; D remains unclear. Germline CDR1 and CDR2: MGHDK and SYGVNS. Trimming cost V 3 bases and J 0 bases, with 9 bases left between them. This CDR3 contains 14 residues. The DNA for the CDR3 is TGTGCCAGCAGTGATCAAGGCCTCTCCTACGAGCAGTACTTC. Its protein product is CASSDQGLSYEQYF.

The chain links TRBV29-1 to TRBJ2-7; no clear D. The CDR3 runs to 14 residues. CDR1 SQVTM and CDR2 ANQGSEA come from the germline V gene. The V end was cut by 4 bases, the J end by 2 bases, with 15 bases between. CDR3 sequence reads: CSVAGPSLPYEQYF. The CDR3 nucleotides read TGCAGCGTTGCAGGACCATCTTTACCCTACGAGCAGTACTTC.

On this clonotype: A junction end diverges from the germline sequence, so it may reflect a read error. This rearrangement joins TRBV9 to TRBJ2-3; D unresolved. The CDR3 extends over 13 amino acids. CDR1 SGDLS and CDR2 YYNGEE come from the germline V gene. The CDR3 nucleotides are TGTGTCAGCAGCGTAGAAACGGGCGATACGCAGTATTTT. Protein: CVSSVETGDTQYF.

This clonotype was seen ten or more times. The chain couples TRBV19 to TRBJ2-2; D call uncertain. Germline-derived CDR1 and CDR2 are LNHDA and SQIVND (reference sequence). V was trimmed by 3 bases and J by 1 base, leaving 9 bases between them. The CDR3 totals 15 residues. CDR3 protein: CASSIFGGNTGELFF. The CDR3 DNA reads as TGTGCCAGTAGTATTTTCGGCGGGAACACCGGGGAGCTGTTTTTT.

The V gene is TRBV7-8, the J gene TRBJ1-1, with D unclear. The CDR3 is 14 residues long. The V and J ends lost 3 bases and 0 bases respectively, with 8 bases between them. Germline CDR1 is SGHVS and CDR2 is FQNEAQ. The DNA for the CDR3 is TGTGCCAGCAGCTTCGACATGTTGAACACTGAAGCTTTCTTT. Its protein product is CASSFDMLNTEAFF.

The chain carries TRBV7-2 and TRBJ2-5; TRBD1 matches at 9 bases. Germline lookup yields CDR1 SGHTA and CDR2 FQGNSA. J was trimmed by 5 bases and V by 0 bases; bases with no gene match: 7. The CDR3 contains 16 residues. The CDR3, as DNA: TGTGCCAGCAGCTTAGCTCTGGACAGGGGCACCGAGACCCAGTACTTC. Encoded protein: CASSLALDRGTETQYF.

The sample holds a few counts of this clonotype. This chain uses TRBV28 with TRBJ2-7; 7 bases map to TRBD1. Germline CDR1 and CDR2: MDHEN and SYDVKM. The trim removed 9 bases at V and 3 bases at J, leaving 23 bases unmatched. The CDR3 length is 18 residues. CDR3: CARKRGYRPGTEGYEQYF. For the CDR3, the DNA is TGTGCCAGAAAACGGGGATATAGACCCGGGACAGAGGGCTACGAGCAGTACTTC.

This clonotype came up many times. J is TRBJ2-2 and V is TRBV4-3, with TRBD1 identical over 9 bases. The V segment lost 2 bases and the J segment 2 bases; nucleotides outside the gene matches: 3. The CDR3 is 16 amino acids. CDR1 is LGHNA, CDR2 YSLEER, per germline. The CDR3 DNA follows: TGCGCCAGCAGCCAATTGGGACAGGGTAACACCGGGGAGCTGTTTTTT. This encodes CASSQLGQGNTGELFF.

This clonotype was seen at least ten times. The J gene is TRBJ2-3, the V gene TRBV11-1; possibly TRBD1 for D (5 bases). The CDR3 is made up of 12 amino acids. V was trimmed by 3 bases and J by 8 bases, leaving 9 bases between them. Germline V gene data show CDR1 as SGHAT and CDR2 as FQDESV (reference sequence). CDR3: CASSLGGATQYF. CDR3 bases: TGTGCCAGCAGCTTGGGTGGGGCTACGCAGTATTTT.

This clonotype came up a few times. The V gene is TRBV9, the J gene TRBJ2-3; a weak D match, TRBD2 (6 bases). V lost 4 bases and J lost 2, with 11 bases in between. This CDR3 is 14 amino acids long. CDR1 is SGDLS, CDR2 YYNGEE, per germline. The CDR3 DNA reads TGTGCCAGCAGCCGACTAGGCGTCACAGATACGCAGTATTTT. This translates into CASSRLGVTDTQYF.

This clonotype has at least ten counts. The rearrangement uses TRBV18 and TRBJ1-5; 7 bases are shared with TRBD1. Germline assignment: CDR1 KGHSH and CDR2 LQKENI. CDR3 length: 14 amino acids. V gave up 3 bases and J gave up 3 bases; unmatched junction bases: 2. The CDR3: CASSPTGTNQPQHF. The CDR3 DNA is TGTGCCAGCTCACCGACAGGGACCAATCAGCCCCAGCATTTT. The full variable domain, completed using reference TRBV18 and TRBJ1-5, is NAGVMQNPRHLVRRRGQEARLRCSPMKGHSHVYWYRQLPEEGLKFMVYLQKENIIDESGMPKERFSAEFPKEGPSILRIQQVVRGDSAAYFCASSPTGTNQPQHFGDGTRLSIL.

The table lists this clonotype with many counts. The rearrangement joins TRBV7-2 to TRBJ2-1; 11 positions match TRBD1. This CDR3 comprises 15 residues. Germline V gene lookup returns CDR1 SGHTA and CDR2 FQGNSA. After removal of 1 base from V and 6 bases from J, the junction contained 2 bases not matched to a gene. The CDR3 loop is CASSLVGTGGNEQFF. The CDR3, as DNA: TGTGCCAGCAGCTTAGTCGGGACAGGGGGCAATGAGCAGTTCTTC.

The chain joins TRBV7-2 to TRBJ2-4; D is ambiguous. V was trimmed by 0 bases and J by 2 bases, leaving 14 bases between them. The CDR3 spans 17 residues. Germline CDR1 SGHTA, CDR2 FQGNSA. This chain's CDR3 is CASSLAPGAASKNIQYF. The CDR3 region has the DNA TGTGCCAGCAGCTTAGCGCCGGGTGCCGCATCCAAAAACATTCAGTACTTC.

This clonotype was seen repeatedly, ten times or more. The V call is TRBV5-1, the J call TRBJ1-4; 9 bases match TRBD1. The CDR3 consists of 14 residues. With 5 bases clipped from V and 8 bases from J, the junction kept 7 bases outside the gene matches. Germline CDR1 is SGHRS and CDR2 is YFSETQ. Here the CDR3 reads CASRRGQGEEKLFF. Written as DNA, the CDR3 is TGCGCCAGCAGACGGGGACAGGGTGAGGAAAAACTGTTTTTT.

This clonotype was counted a few times. The V gene is TRBV5-5, the J gene TRBJ2-1; D ambiguous. The germline V gene encodes CDR1 SGHKS and CDR2 YYEKEE (reference sequence). The V gene lost 0 bases and the J gene lost 0 bases, with 7 bases spanning the gap. The CDR3 sequence is 15 residues long. The CDR3 DNA is TGTGCCAGCAGCTTGGAAGGGAACTCCTACAATGAGCAGTTCTTC. Residues: CASSLEGNSYNEQFF.

This clonotype was picked up many times. V usage is TRBV20-1 and J usage is TRBJ2-2; D perhaps matches TRBD2 (5 bases). Trimming took off 2 bases at V and 7 bases at J, with 8 bases between the two ends. The CDR3 has 12 residues. CDR1 is DFQATT, CDR2 SNEGSKA, per germline (reference sequence). CDR3: CSARLAGGELFF. The CDR3 DNA is TGCAGTGCTAGACTGGCGGGCGGGGAGCTGTTTTTT.